This TCR beta chain was captured by sequencing in a study of shared clonotypes between healthy human individuals. This CDR3 is built from 12 residues. The V end lost 6 bases, the J end lost 3 bases, and 8 bases lay between the germline ends. Germline V gene lookup returns CDR1 SGHVS and CDR2 FNYEAQ. Both subsets, CD45RA+ naive and CD45RA-negative memory, were split from the CD4+ cells. Worth noting for this clone: Antigen unknown.

General study results and limits: Naive CD4 clonotypes were shared across several donors at 5% to 6%.

At a deep level, the assay was run. How the authors handled the data: For the immunoSEQ data, sequences were junction-only without quality scores, so filtering differed. Some clones are missing from TCRdb's copy, which holds only in-frame ones; the method was immunoSEQ multiplex PCR. V, J and clone size were drawn from that table, and D and trimming were deduced from the DNA. The sample shows over a million clones, around 74% of them seen only once. The clonotype comes from a young man in good health. This chain links TRBV7-6 with TRBJ1-1; D gene ambiguous. The sample consisted of memory CD4+ T cells sorted from blood. Stated subset: CD45RA-negative fraction. In nucleotides, the CDR3 is TGTGCCAGCAGGGGTGCCTACACTGAAGCTTTCTTT. This sequence encodes CASRGAYTEAFF.